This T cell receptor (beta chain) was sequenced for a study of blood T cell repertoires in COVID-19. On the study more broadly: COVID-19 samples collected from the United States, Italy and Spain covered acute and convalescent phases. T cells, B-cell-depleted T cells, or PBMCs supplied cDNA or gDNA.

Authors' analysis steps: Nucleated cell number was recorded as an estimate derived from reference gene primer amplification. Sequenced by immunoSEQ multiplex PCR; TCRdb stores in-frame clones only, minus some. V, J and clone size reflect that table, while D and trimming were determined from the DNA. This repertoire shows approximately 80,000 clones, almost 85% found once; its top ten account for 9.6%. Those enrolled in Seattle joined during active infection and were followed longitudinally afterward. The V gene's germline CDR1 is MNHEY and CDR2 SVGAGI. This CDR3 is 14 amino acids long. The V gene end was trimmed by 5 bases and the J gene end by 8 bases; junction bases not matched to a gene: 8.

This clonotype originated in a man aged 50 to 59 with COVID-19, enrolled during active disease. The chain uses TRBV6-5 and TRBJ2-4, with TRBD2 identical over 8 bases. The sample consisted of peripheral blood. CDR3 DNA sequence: TGTGCCAGCAGTACCCGGGGGGGGCCGGACATTCAGTACTTC. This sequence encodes CASSTRGGPDIQYF.